A single sample is the source of the 2 T cell receptor beta chains below, sequenced in a study of cytomegalovirus exposure and HLA in healthy donors. It was with 60 Vbeta and 13 Jbeta primers that the PCR ran. Sequenced by immunoSEQ multiplex PCR; TCRdb stores in-frame clones only, minus some. The sample records 150,000 to 200,000 clones, approximately 76% being singletons. The sample comprised PBMCs. The receptors were sampled from a female donor in good health and CMV-seronegative.

V gene TRBV6-5 combines with J gene TRBJ1-1, with D possibly matching TRBD1 (5 bases). The CDR3 is 13 residues long. V was pared by 6 bases and J by 6 bases, with 14 bases between. Germline V gene sequence: CDR1 MNHEY, CDR2 SVGAGI. The CDR3 loop reads CASSRRGYPEAFF. The CDR3 DNA reads TGTGCCAGCAGCCGGAGGGGTTACCCTGAAGCTTTCTTT.

This clone showed up just a few times. The J gene is TRBJ2-3, the V gene TRBV6-4; 9 positions match TRBD2. V lost 6 bases, J lost 2 bases, and 9 bases stayed unmatched. The germline V gene encodes CDR1 MRHNA and CDR2 SNTAGT. The CDR3 has 16 amino acids. CDR3 bases: TGTGCCAGCAGCCCCAGGCTAGCGGGGCCCACAGATACGCAGTATTTT. Translating it yields CASSPRLAGPTDTQYF.